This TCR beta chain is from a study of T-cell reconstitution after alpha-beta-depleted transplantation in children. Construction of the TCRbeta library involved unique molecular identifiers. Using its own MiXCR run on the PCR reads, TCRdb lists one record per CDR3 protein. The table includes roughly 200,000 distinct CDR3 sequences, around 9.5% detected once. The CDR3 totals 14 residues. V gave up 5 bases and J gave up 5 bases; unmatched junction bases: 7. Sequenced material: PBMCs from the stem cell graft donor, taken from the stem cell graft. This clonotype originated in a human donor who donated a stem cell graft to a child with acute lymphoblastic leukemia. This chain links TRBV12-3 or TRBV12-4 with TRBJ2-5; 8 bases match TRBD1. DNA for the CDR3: TGTGCCAGCAGTACGGACAGGGTTTGGGAGACCCAGTACTTC. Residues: CASSTDRVWETQYF.